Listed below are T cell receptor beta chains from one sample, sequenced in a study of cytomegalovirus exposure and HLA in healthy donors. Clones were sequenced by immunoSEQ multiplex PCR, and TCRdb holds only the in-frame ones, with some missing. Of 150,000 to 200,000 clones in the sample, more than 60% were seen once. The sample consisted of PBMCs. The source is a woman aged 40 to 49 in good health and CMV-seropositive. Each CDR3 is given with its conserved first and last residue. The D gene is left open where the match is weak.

DNA: TGCAGCGTTGAAAAGGGAGGGCCCTGGGGCGAGCAGTACTTC
CDR3: CSVEKGGPWGEQYF
J: TRBJ2-7
V: TRBV29-1
D: TRBD2

DNA: TGCGCCAGCAGCTTGGCCCGGGTCGATGAGCAGTTCTTC
CDR3: CASSLARVDEQFF
J: TRBJ2-1
V: TRBV5-1
D: NA

DNA: TGCGCCAGCAGTGGACAGGGGCGCTACAATGAGCAGTTCTTC
CDR3: CASSGQGRYNEQFF
J: TRBJ2-1
V: TRBV5-1
D: TRBD1

DNA: TGCGCCAGCAGTGGGAGGGACAGGGGGAACATGAACACTGAAGCTTTCTTT
CDR3: CASSGRDRGNMNTEAFF
J: TRBJ1-1
V: TRBV10-2
D: TRBD1

DNA: TGTGCCAGCAGCGGTGGACAGGCCAACACTGAAGCTTTCTTT
CDR3: CASSGGQANTEAFF
J: TRBJ1-1
V: TRBV9
D: TRBD1

DNA: TGTGCCAGCAGCCAAGGACAGCTTAATGAAAAACTGTTTTTT
CDR3: CASSQGQLNEKLFF
J: TRBJ1-4
V: TRBV5-5
D: NA

DNA: TGTGCCAGCAGAGCGGGAGGTCCCCTCGAGCAGTACTTC
CDR3: CASRAGGPLEQYF
J: TRBJ2-7
V: TRBV28
D: TRBD2

DNA: TGTGCCAGCAGCCCCCGGACAGGGTACAATCAGCCCCAGCATTTT
CDR3: CASSPRTGYNQPQHF
J: TRBJ1-5
V: TRBV7-6
D: TRBD1

DNA: TGTGCCAGCAGTTTATCCCAGCAGGGACTAGCGGGAGGCAATGAGCAGTTCTTC
CDR3: CASSLSQQGLAGGNEQFF
J: TRBJ2-1
V: TRBV28
D: TRBD2

DNA: TGTGCCAGCATGGGGCAGAAAGTCTACAATGAGCAGTTCTTC
CDR3: CASMGQKVYNEQFF
J: TRBJ2-1
V: TRBV28
D: NA

DNA: TGTGCCAGCAGTACCGGAAGGGGGGAGACCCAGTACTTC
CDR3: CASSTGRGETQYF
J: TRBJ2-5
V: TRBV28
D: NA